These 7 T cell receptor beta chains were sequenced from one sample in a study of blood T cell repertoires in COVID-19. The table came from immunoSEQ multiplex PCR; TCRdb's copy has only in-frame clones and leaves some out. Among about 190,000 clones listed, roughly 83% were seen once. Sample: PBMCs or T cells enriched from blood (not recorded which). These TCRs come from a man aged 35 to 55 with acute COVID-19.

V gene TRBV12-3 or TRBV12-4 combines with J gene TRBJ1-5; the D gene is possibly TRBD1 (5 bases). This CDR3 contains 13 residues. The ends were cut back, 6 bases at V and 4 bases at J, with 10 bases in the middle. The CDR3 reads CASSQGGNQPQHF. The CDR3 nucleotides read TGTGCCAGCAGCCAGGGAGGGAATCAGCCCCAGCATTTT.

CDR3 sequence: CASSLLVRASYNEQFF. The CDR3 DNA follows: TGTGCCAGCAGCTTGTTAGTCAGGGCGTCCTACAATGAGCAGTTCTTC. This sequence joins TRBV5-5 and TRBJ2-1; TRBD1 is a possible D gene (5 bases). V was cut by 1 base and J by 1 base, with 12 bases left in between. Per germline, CDR1 SGHKS and CDR2 YYEKEE (reference sequence). This CDR3 region has 16 residues.

This clone was observed a single time. The chain has TRBV19 and TRBJ2-7; D might be TRBD2 (5 bases). Per germline, CDR1 LNHDA and CDR2 SQIVND (reference sequence). The CDR3 has 14 residues. Trimming left V 5 bases short and J 5 bases short, with 16 bases between. This CDR3 is CASSVSVGSDEQYF. CDR3 coding DNA: TGTGCCAGTAGTGTCTCAGTGGGGAGCGACGAGCAGTACTTC.

The CDR3, as DNA: TGTGCCTTGGGACGAGCGGGAGACTACAATGAGCAGTTCTTC. Residues: CALGRAGDYNEQFF. The J gene is TRBJ2-1, the V gene TRBV30; 8 nucleotides align to TRBD2. The CDR3 is made up of 14 amino acids. CDR1 is GTSNPN and CDR2 is SVGIG in the germline V gene (reference sequence). Germline trimming cut 7 bases from V and 3 bases from J; bases unmatched to any gene: 8.

The chain combines TRBV2 with TRBJ2-1; 14 positions match TRBD2. V was clipped by 6 bases and J by 3 bases; unmatched bases: 1. There are 15 residues in the CDR3. Germline V gives CDR1 SNHLY, CDR2 FYNNEI. DNA of the CDR3: TGTGCCAGCAGCGGGACTAGCGGGAGCTACAATGAGCAGTTCTTC. Protein sequence: CASSGTSGSYNEQFF.

The V and J genes are TRBV12-3 or TRBV12-4 and TRBJ2-2; D is perhaps TRBD1 (5 bases). With 6 bases removed from V and 8 bases from J, the gap between germline ends came to 10 bases. The CDR3 is 12 amino acids. CDR3 region: CASSLYRGELFF. As DNA, the CDR3 is TGTGCCAGCAGCCTATACAGGGGGGAGCTGTTTTTT.

The CDR3: CASSVGSYGGLGEKLFF. Here the CDR3 DNA reads TGTGCCAGCAGCGTAGGATCTTACGGGGGGCTGGGTGAAAAACTGTTTTTT. The genes are TRBV9 and TRBJ1-4; D possibly corresponds to TRBD1 (6 bases). Germline values: CDR1 SGDLS, CDR2 YYNGEE. V was shortened by 0 bases and J by 7 bases, with 19 bases between the two germline ends. This CDR3 is 17 amino acids long.